The source of this TCR beta chain is a study of T-cell memory formation after mild COVID-19 (dated by TCRdb to about 2021). Concerning the study at large: Most TCR sequence clusters were specific to one of the two donors. The cohort was made up of two young adult volunteers, one female and one male, who were previously healthy. In two donors, T-cell clones that expanded and contracted after mild COVID-19 were tracked by sequencing TCRalpha and TCRbeta repertoires over time. What the research found in general, with its limitations: From day 15 to 85, contracting clones showed balanced CD4/CD8 phenotypes, whereas a second wave of clones that expanded from day 15 to 37 leaned towards CD4+. Contracting CD4+ clones were found mainly in CM and EM memory subsets, while CD8+ clones were enriched in EMRA. Only two mild cases were covered in the study, and larger cohorts including severe cases with pre-infection samples were considered necessary. Whether the second-wave clones peaking on day 37 were SARS-CoV-2 specific was not confirmed. Some responding clones were found in pre-infection memory, which suggests that pre-existing cross-reactive memory T cells took part in the SARS-CoV-2 response.

There are a few counts of this clonotype. It has no known antigen specificity. Base qualities are not recorded, but no much larger clone differs from it by a single base. For sequencing, an Illumina NovaSeq 6000 was employed. cDNA libraries for TCRalpha and TCRbeta were prepared by 5'RACE using constant-segment primers, with sample barcodes and unique molecular identifiers added. RNA was extracted from every sample with Trizol reagent. Library amplification was performed in two PCR steps, and a second sample barcode and Illumina TruSeq adapters were introduced in the second step. Libraries were sequenced on an Illumina NovaSeq with 2 x 150 bp paired-end reads. As for the original processing: Demultiplexing of reads and collapsing into UMI-guided consensus sequences were performed with migec v1.2.7. Using mixcr v2.1.11, UMI consensuses were aligned to TRA and TRB V and J templates and then assembled into clonotypes. Expanded or contracted clonotypes were those called significant by both edgeR and NoisET, with noise models trained on biological replicates. edgeR calls used a false discovery rate-adjusted p below 0.01 and a log2 fold-change threshold of 1. PCA with hierarchical clustering of max-normalized trajectories of the 1000 most abundant clonotypes was used as exploratory dynamics analysis. Separately sequenced CD4+ and CD8+ repertoires were used to assign a CD4 or CD8 phenotype to each responding clone. TCRdb trimmed public reads at Q25 via fastp, called clones via MiXCR and kept in-frame beta chains. Merged by CDR3 protein, the rows form single entries marked with the most common genes and DNA. The V and J calls here are based on TCRdb, not the publication. This sample gives 450,000 to 650,000 distinct CDR3 sequences in total; around 17% of them show up just once. The ten largest clonotypes hold approximately 12% of the sample.

The CDR3 sequence holds 15 residues, the cysteine and phenylalanine included. The sequence is cut down to CDR3 DNA, 45 bases in frame from base 1. The germline V gene gives CDR1 as SGHRS and CDR2 as YFSETQ. The junction shows trimming of 0 bases on V and 2 bases on J, plus 9 bases between the germline ends. Ficoll-Paque density gradient centrifugation was used to isolate PBMCs. The receptor was isolated from an adult woman who had mild COVID-19 (a few samples of this study predate the infection). The sample titles of this study are shuffled in the database, so cell type and time point are left out; the donor was told from shared clones. The sample consisted of PBMCs or a T cell subset sorted from them (not recorded which). The rearranged chain carries TRBV5-1 and TRBJ1-5, with no reliable assignment of the D segment. The sequenced DNA is TGCGCCAGCAGCTTGGGGCTCCCGGGCAATCAGCCCCAGCATTTT. The translation is CASSLGLPGNQPQHF.